What follows is one T cell receptor beta chain and its context. From the RT-PCR reads, TCRdb called clonotypes with MiXCR, one entry per CDR3 protein. In the table there are over 450,000 distinct CDR3 sequences, roughly 13% of which are singletons. Germline CDR1 SGHTS, CDR2 YDEGEE. V was trimmed by 4 bases and J by 3 bases, leaving 11 bases between them. The CDR3 has 15 residues. The sample belongs to a study of response to subunit inactivated influenza vaccine. The chain has TRBV5-8 and TRBJ1-6, with D possibly matching TRBD1 (5 bases). This receptor was obtained from a man between 45 and 60 years old who received an inactivated influenza vaccine. Sequencing was performed on PBMCs from blood, taken 40 to 50 days after vaccination. CDR3 region: CASSKRQSYNSPLHF. CDR3 nucleotide sequence: TGTGCCAGCAGCAAGCGACAGAGCTATAATTCACCCCTCCACTTT.